In this sample, the clone carrying this TCR beta chain turned up many times. Antigen specificity is unknown. Methods used by the authors: Between-group CDR3 differences, defined by clinicopathological status, yielded a distant-metastasis classifier for papillary thyroid cancer. TCRdb reprocessed the PCR reads using MiXCR. The V and J calls come from TCRdb's annotation, not from the publication. The sample holds 15,000 or so clones, around 13% seen once. The sample originates from a study of metastatic and nonmetastatic thyroid tumors. For the study at large: Malignant thyroid and benign thyroid patients provided blood and tumor or nodule tissue whose repertoires were compared. Study-level results: Malignant thyroid tumors reportedly exceeded benign nodules significantly in TCR beta diversity, with the difference appearing in blood and tumor.

There were no patients who had received any treatment before thyroid surgery. The length of the CDR3 is 14 residues. V was pared by 6 bases and J by 8 bases, with 4 bases of the junction left unmatched. In germline, CDR1 is MRHNA, CDR2 SNTAGT. This clonotype originated in a female donor with papillary thyroid cancer or a benign thyroid nodule (not recorded which). Some clones in this sample may be carry-over from other donors' samples. The sequenced sample was blood. The gene calls are TRBV6-4 and TRBJ2-1; TRBD2 aligns across 13 bases. The chain's CDR3 is CASSRTSGGYEQFF. CDR3 coding DNA: TGTGCCAGCAGCAGGACTAGCGGGGGCTATGAGCAGTTCTTC.